These 10 T cell receptor beta chains came from one sample sequenced in a study of Ad26.COV2.S vaccination and SARS-CoV-2 variants. The table came from immunoSEQ multiplex PCR; TCRdb's copy has only in-frame clones and leaves some out. The profile shows about 680,000 clones, around 92% of them singletons. Specified treatment: 15 to 20 received Ad26.COV2.S at low or high dose, single or two shots; roughly five received placebo; per-sample allocation not given. It was on day 63 after the first vaccine or placebo injection that samples were taken. The source material was peripheral blood, sampled in a trial of Ad26.COV2.S vaccine versus placebo. These receptors were obtained from a person aged 18 to 65 who received the Ad26.COV2.S COVID-19 vaccine or a placebo.

This clone appeared a few times. The CDR3 region has the DNA TGTGCCAGCAAAGGTACGGGCGCGAGCACTGAAGCTTTCTTT. It encodes CASKGTGASTEAFF. The chain couples TRBV2 to TRBJ1-1; D remains unclear. The CDR3 is 14 residues long. Germline V gene lookup returns CDR1 SNHLY and CDR2 FYNNEI. V lost 7 bases and J 4 bases, leaving 16 bases between the germline ends.

This clone has just one count. The V and J genes are TRBV30 and TRBJ1-3, with D hard to call. The CDR3 loop spans 13 amino acids. V was shortened by 4 bases and J by 0 bases, with 7 bases between the two germline ends. In germline, CDR1 is GTSNPN, CDR2 SVGIG (reference sequence). The CDR3 spells CAWTLRSGNTIYF. DNA for the CDR3: TGTGCCTGGACACTCCGCTCTGGAAACACCATATATTTT.

The table lists this clone with a count of one. V is TRBV14 and J is TRBJ2-5; D ambiguous. The CDR3 covers 13 residues. The V end lost 4 bases, the J end lost 4 bases, and 10 bases lay between the germline ends. CDR1 SGHDN and CDR2 FVKESK come from the germline V gene. The CDR3 region is CASSPSWPETQYF. CDR3 sequence (DNA): TGTGCCAGCAGCCCAAGTTGGCCAGAGACCCAGTACTTC.

The chain combines TRBV30 with TRBJ1-3, with D unclear. V gave up 0 bases and J gave up 0 bases, with 9 bases separating them. This CDR3 contains 15 residues. CDR1 is GTSNPN, CDR2 SVGIG, per germline (reference sequence). The CDR3 loop reads CAWSVLTLSGNTIYF. The CDR3 DNA is TGTGCCTGGAGTGTACTGACACTCTCTGGAAACACCATATATTTT.

This chain uses TRBV7-3 with TRBJ2-1; 12 bases align to TRBD1. The V segment lost 3 bases and the J segment 10 bases; nucleotides outside the gene matches: 7. CDR3 length: 15 amino acids. Germline-derived CDR1 and CDR2 are SGHTA and FQGTGA. The CDR3 reads CASSLGTGGGGEQFF. CDR3 DNA sequence: TGTGCCAGCAGCTTGGGGACAGGGGGCGGAGGGGAGCAGTTCTTC.

This clone came up once. The chain uses TRBV9 and TRBJ2-5; 9 bases are shared with TRBD1. V was clipped by 0 bases and J by 4 bases; unmatched bases: 1. CDR3 length: 14 amino acids. Germline V lookup: CDR1 SGDLS, CDR2 YYNGEE. CDR3 nucleotides: TGTGCCAGCAGCGTAGCGGGACAGGGAGAGACCCAGTACTTC. Translation gives CASSVAGQGETQYF. Full variable domain (rest looked up from reference TRBV9 and TRBJ2-5): DSGVTQTPKHLITATGQRVTLRCSPRSGDLSVYWYQQSLDQGLQFLIQYYNGEERAKGNILERFSAQQFPDLHSELNLSSLELGDSALYFCASSVAGQGETQYFGPGTRLLVL.

V usage is TRBV2 and J usage is TRBJ2-7, with 8 positions matching TRBD1. CDR1 and CDR2 from the germline V gene are SNHLY and FYNNEI. The CDR3 runs 12 residues. Germline trimming cut 7 bases from V and 7 bases from J; bases unmatched to any gene: 6. The CDR3 DNA reads as TGTGCCAGCACGGACAGGGCCTGGGAGCAGTACTTC. Amino acid sequence: CASTDRAWEQYF.

The rearrangement links TRBV27 to TRBJ2-1; D is ambiguous. Trimming took off 7 bases at V and 4 bases at J, with 17 bases between the two ends. This CDR3 contains 15 residues. Germline CDR1 reads MNHEY; CDR2 reads SMNVEV (reference sequence). CDR3 DNA: TGTGCCAGCACCTCCCCGGGCGTCTCGTACAATGAGCAGTTCTTC. The encoded protein is CASTSPGVSYNEQFF.

This clone was seen a single time. Other DNA sequences of this sample code for an identical CDR3. This chain uses TRBV18 with TRBJ1-1; D gene ambiguous. V lost 4 bases and J lost 3, with 9 bases in between. The CDR3 runs 13 residues. Germline V gives CDR1 KGHSH, CDR2 LQKENI. CDR3 nucleotide sequence: TGTGCCAGCTCACGAGACGGGGACACTGAAGCTTTCTTT. Translating gives CASSRDGDTEAFF.

The V call is TRBV27, the J call TRBJ2-5; 11 bases are shared with TRBD1. With 5 bases clipped from V and 5 bases from J, the junction kept 13 bases outside the gene matches. The CDR3 is 17 residues long. Germline V gene lookup returns CDR1 MNHEY and CDR2 SMNVEV (reference sequence). Here the CDR3 reads CASSPLLGQGAKETQYF. Written as DNA, the CDR3 is TGTGCCAGCAGTCCCTTACTTGGACAGGGGGCTAAGGAGACCCAGTACTTC.